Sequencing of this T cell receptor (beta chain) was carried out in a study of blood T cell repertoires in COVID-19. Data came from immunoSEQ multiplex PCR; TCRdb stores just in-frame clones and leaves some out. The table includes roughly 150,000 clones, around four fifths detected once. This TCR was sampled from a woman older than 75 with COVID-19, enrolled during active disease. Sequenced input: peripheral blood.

CDR3 sequence: CASSLMWGGIEQFF. As DNA, the CDR3 is TGTGCCAGCAGCTTAATGTGGGGGGGTATTGAGCAGTTCTTC. The gene calls are TRBV7-2 and TRBJ2-1; 7 bases agree with TRBD2. The CDR3 length is 14 residues. Germline CDR1 and CDR2: SGHTA and FQGNSA. Unmatched junction bases numbered 7, after V lost 2 bases and J lost 9 bases.